Shown below are 6 T cell receptor beta chains from a single sample sequenced in a study of vaccination and CD4 T cells after COVID-19. CD4+ T cells that had been cultured provided DNA sequenced with the Oncomine TCR Beta short-read assay. MiXCR, run by TCRdb on the PCR reads, gives a single entry per CDR3 protein. Counted here are around 5,200 distinct CDR3 sequences, 40% occurring once; the ten biggest clones make up approximately 30%. The treatment denotes: roughly 11-day PBMC culture with coronavirus spike peptide pools or control peptides (ViraFEST assay). These receptors lack a known antigen. The sample was CD4+ T cells from blood, cultured in vitro. These receptor sequences come from a human donor who had recovered from COVID-19.

This clonotype was seen only a few times. The chain uses TRBV20-1 and TRBJ1-5; tentative D call: TRBD1 (6 bases). The CDR3 is made up of 12 amino acids. In germline, CDR1 is DFQATT, CDR2 SNEGSKA (reference sequence). V lost 4 bases and J 4 bases, leaving 8 bases between the germline ends. This chain's CDR3 is CSANRENQPQHF. As DNA, the CDR3 is TGCAGTGCTAACAGGGAAAATCAGCCCCAGCATTTT.

V usage is TRBV14 and J usage is TRBJ2-3; 8 bases are a match to TRBD2. The CDR3 runs to 18 residues. Losses at the gene ends were 0 bases for V and 2 bases for J; bases not matched to a gene: 10. Germline V gene sequence: CDR1 SGHDN, CDR2 FVKESK. The DNA for the CDR3 is TGTGCCAGCAGCCAAGATCTGGGGCGGGAGGCCAACACAGATACGCAGTATTTT. Translation: CASSQDLGREANTDTQYF.

The chain couples TRBV5-1 to TRBJ1-6; D unresolved. Germline values: CDR1 SGHRS, CDR2 YFSETQ. V was trimmed by 1 base and J by 6 bases, leaving 8 bases between them. The CDR3 has 14 residues. The CDR3 DNA reads TGCGCCAGCAGCTTGAGTCGGAGTAATTCACCCCTCCACTTT. Translated, it gives CASSLSRSNSPLHF.

This clonotype appeared a few times. This rearrangement joins TRBV5-4 to TRBJ2-3, with unresolved D. Germline CDR1 and CDR2: SGHNT and YYREEE (reference sequence). V was pared by 1 base and J by 3 bases, with 6 bases between. This CDR3 region has 13 residues. The CDR3 sequence is CASSLWSTDTQYF. CDR3 DNA sequence: TGTGCCAGCAGCTTGTGGTCGACAGATACGCAGTATTTT.

This clonotype has more than one count but fewer than ten. This sequence joins TRBV7-2 and TRBJ2-2; D perhaps matches TRBD1 (6 bases). The ends were cut back, 5 bases at V and 1 base at J, with 11 bases in the middle. This CDR3 is 15 amino acids long. CDR1 is SGHTA and CDR2 is FQGNSA in the germline V gene. This CDR3 reads CASSRETGNTGELFF. The CDR3 DNA sequence: TGTGCCAGCAGCCGAGAGACAGGGAACACCGGGGAGCTGTTTTTT.

This clonotype was counted only a few times. The chain recombines TRBV7-2 with TRBJ1-1; a possible D gene is TRBD1 (5 bases). The CDR3 spans 16 residues. The ends were cut back, 2 bases at V and 0 bases at J, with 13 bases in the middle. Germline values: CDR1 SGHTA, CDR2 FQGNSA. As DNA, the CDR3 is TGTGCCAGCAGCTTATGGGGGGTTGGTGTGAACACTGAAGCTTTCTTT. This sequence encodes CASSLWGVGVNTEAFF.